Listed below are T cell receptor beta chains from one sample, sequenced in a study of vaccination and CD4 T cells after COVID-19. Their antigens remain unidentified. TCRdb redid the calling of the PCR reads with MiXCR, one entry per CDR3 protein. The data hold about 13,000 distinct CDR3 sequences, with around 47% observed a single time. Source material: CD4+ T cells from blood, cultured in vitro. The receptors stem from a human donor who had recovered from COVID-19. Both conserved end residues are part of each CDR3. Fields, in order: CDR3 protein, CDR3 DNA, clone size, J gene, V gene, D gene. A D gene is named only where the DNA matches it firmly. Clone size is stated in some rows and not others, as once, few, many or a class when expanded.

CDR3 protein: CASSLDAGGGEAFF; CDR3 DNA: TGCGCCAGCAGCTTGGATGCAGGGGGCGGTGAAGCTTTCTTT; clone size: -; J gene: TRBJ1-1; V gene: TRBV5-1; D gene: TRBD1
CDR3 protein: CASVTSGYGEQYF; CDR3 DNA: TGTGCCAGCGTCACTAGCGGGTATGGCGAGCAGTACTTC; clone size: once; J gene: TRBJ2-7; V gene: TRBV6-1; D gene: TRBD2
CDR3 protein: CASSGTSGRYNEQFF; CDR3 DNA: TGCGCCAGCAGCGGGACTAGCGGGAGATACAATGAGCAGTTCTTC; clone size: -; J gene: TRBJ2-1; V gene: TRBV5-1; D gene: TRBD2
CDR3 protein: CASSWGTGLNTEAFF; CDR3 DNA: TGTGCCAGCAGCTGGGGGACAGGGTTGAACACTGAAGCTTTCTTT; clone size: -; J gene: TRBJ1-1; V gene: TRBV11-2; D gene: TRBD1
CDR3 protein: CASIAGRAYNEQFF; CDR3 DNA: TGTGCCAGCATAGCAGGTCGCGCCTACAATGAGCAGTTCTTC; clone size: -; J gene: TRBJ2-1; V gene: TRBV28; D gene: -
CDR3 protein: CSARRDYTGELFF; CDR3 DNA: TGCAGTGCGCGCCGCGACTACACCGGGGAGCTGTTTTTT; clone size: -; J gene: TRBJ2-2; V gene: TRBV20-1; D gene: -
CDR3 protein: CASSQAGTYEQYF; CDR3 DNA: TGTGCCAGCAGCCAAGCGGGAACCTACGAGCAGTACTTC; clone size: few; J gene: TRBJ2-7; V gene: TRBV3-1; D gene: -
CDR3 protein: CTSSQGHRPRTSPKNIQYF; CDR3 DNA: TGCACCAGCAGCCAAGGCCATCGCCCAAGGACTAGCCCCAAAAACATTCAGTACTTC; clone size: -; J gene: TRBJ2-4; V gene: TRBV1; D gene: -
CDR3 protein: CASSLRNGDYGYTF; CDR3 DNA: TGTGCCAGCTCACTCCGTAACGGGGACTATGGCTACACCTTC; clone size: -; J gene: TRBJ1-2; V gene: TRBV18; D gene: -
CDR3 protein: CASSPSGSSGANVLTF; CDR3 DNA: TGTGCCAGCAGTCCCTCGGGCAGCTCTGGGGCCAACGTCCTGACTTTC; clone size: -; J gene: TRBJ2-6; V gene: TRBV27; D gene: -
CDR3 protein: CAISTGQGLNQPQHF; CDR3 DNA: TGTGCCATCAGCACAGGACAGGGACTAAATCAGCCCCAGCATTTT; clone size: few; J gene: TRBJ1-5; V gene: TRBV10-3; D gene: TRBD1
CDR3 protein: CASSPPGNTDTQYF; CDR3 DNA: TGCGCCAGCAGCCCTCCGGGGAACACAGATACGCAGTATTTT; clone size: -; J gene: TRBJ2-3; V gene: TRBV5-1; D gene: -
CDR3 protein: CSARDETGVGGTYSNQPQHF; CDR3 DNA: TGCAGTGCTAGAGATGAAACGGGGGTCGGAGGGACTTATAGCAATCAGCCCCAGCATTTT; clone size: -; J gene: TRBJ1-5; V gene: TRBV20-1; D gene: -
CDR3 protein: CASSLTAGKLFF; CDR3 DNA: TGTGCCAGCAGCTTAACAGCGGGAAAGCTGTTTTTT; clone size: -; J gene: TRBJ2-2; V gene: TRBV7-9; D gene: TRBD2
CDR3 protein: CASSAHTWGNTEAFF; CDR3 DNA: TGTGCCAGCAGTGCCCACACCTGGGGAAACACTGAAGCTTTCTTT; clone size: -; J gene: TRBJ1-1; V gene: TRBV25-1; D gene: -
CDR3 protein: CAISLGASNYGYTF; CDR3 DNA: TGTGCCATCAGTTTAGGAGCTTCTAACTATGGCTACACCTTC; clone size: few; J gene: TRBJ1-2; V gene: TRBV10-3; D gene: -
CDR3 protein: CASSPEGRGYGYTF; CDR3 DNA: TGTGCCAGCAGCCCCGAGGGTCGTGGATATGGCTACACCTTC; clone size: -; J gene: TRBJ1-2; V gene: TRBV9; D gene: -
CDR3 protein: CASSFVGGIGGFYTF; CDR3 DNA: TGTGCCAGCAGCTTCGTGGGGGGGATTGGGGGATTCTACACCTTC; clone size: -; J gene: TRBJ1-2; V gene: TRBV5-4; D gene: -
CDR3 protein: CASSSTRRYEKLFF; CDR3 DNA: TGTGCCAGCAGCTCCACCAGGCGGTATGAAAAACTGTTTTTT; clone size: -; J gene: TRBJ1-4; V gene: TRBV7-9; D gene: -
CDR3 protein: CASSATGTLLETQYF; CDR3 DNA: TGTGCCAGCAGTGCCACCGGGACTTTGCTTGAGACCCAGTACTTC; clone size: -; J gene: TRBJ2-5; V gene: TRBV6-4; D gene: -
CDR3 protein: CASSLGGIAGVVYNEQFF; CDR3 DNA: TGTGCCAGCAGCTTAGGGGGGATAGCGGGAGTGGTCTACAATGAGCAGTTCTTC; clone size: -; J gene: TRBJ2-1; V gene: TRBV7-2; D gene: TRBD2
CDR3 protein: CSVDRTVNYGYTF; CDR3 DNA: TGCAGTGTGGATCGCACAGTGAACTATGGCTACACCTTC; clone size: -; J gene: TRBJ1-2; V gene: TRBV20-1; D gene: -
CDR3 protein: CASSDGEYTGELFF; CDR3 DNA: TGCGCCAGCAGTGATGGAGAATACACCGGGGAGCTGTTTTTT; clone size: few; J gene: TRBJ2-2; V gene: TRBV10-1; D gene: -
CDR3 protein: CASSLLAGVENEQFF; CDR3 DNA: TGCGCCAGCAGCTTACTAGCGGGAGTTGAGAATGAGCAGTTCTTC; clone size: -; J gene: TRBJ2-1; V gene: TRBV5-1; D gene: TRBD2
CDR3 protein: CASSLFGGRDTEAFF; CDR3 DNA: TGTGCCAGCAGTTTATTTGGGGGGCGCGACACTGAAGCTTTCTTT; clone size: -; J gene: TRBJ1-1; V gene: TRBV27; D gene: -
CDR3 protein: CASSGTSGSAGELFF; CDR3 DNA: TGTGCCAGCAGCGGTACTAGCGGGTCCGCCGGGGAGCTGTTTTTT; clone size: -; J gene: TRBJ2-2; V gene: TRBV7-3; D gene: TRBD2
CDR3 protein: CASQAGRRTGELFF; CDR3 DNA: TGTGCCAGCCAAGCGGGTCGGCGCACCGGGGAGCTGTTTTTT; clone size: few; J gene: TRBJ2-2; V gene: TRBV2; D gene: -
CDR3 protein: CASSILGSGLGFVNQPQHF; CDR3 DNA: TGTGCCAGTAGTATTTTGGGGTCTGGACTTGGCTTCGTCAATCAGCCCCAGCATTTT; clone size: few; J gene: TRBJ1-5; V gene: TRBV19; D gene: -
CDR3 protein: CASSLGGENEKLFF; CDR3 DNA: TGTGCCAGCAGCTTAGGGGGGGAAAATGAAAAACTGTTTTTT; clone size: -; J gene: TRBJ1-4; V gene: TRBV7-2; D gene: -
CDR3 protein: CASSKTGTAAGYTF; CDR3 DNA: TGTGCCAGCAGCAAAACCGGGACGGCGGCTGGCTACACCTTC; clone size: -; J gene: TRBJ1-2; V gene: TRBV11-3; D gene: -
CDR3 protein: CASLGVGGLVNSPLHF; CDR3 DNA: TGTGCCAGTCTGGGCGTGGGCGGCTTAGTTAATTCACCCCTCCACTTT; clone size: few; J gene: TRBJ1-6; V gene: TRBV19; D gene: -
CDR3 protein: CATSRSDRQPQHF; CDR3 DNA: TGTGCCACCAGCAGATCCGACAGGCAGCCCCAGCATTTT; clone size: few; J gene: TRBJ1-5; V gene: TRBV15; D gene: -